This entry describes one T cell receptor beta chain. These data originate in a study of immune cell composition in non-small cell lung cancer. Normal lung sampling was at least 3 cm from the tumour, as distant as possible. Only in-frame clones appear in the TCRdb table, and some are missing; sequencing was by immunoSEQ multiplex PCR. The table records about 16,000 clones, 77% of them present only once. This sample also belongs to another study, concerning CD4 T cells in lung cancer. That paper notes: Blood T cells were screened for responses to candidate mutation neoepitopes.

Material for sequencing was non-adjacent lung tissue. This sequence was found in a human donor with non-small cell lung cancer.

The CDR3 is CASSLEGAAFF. The CDR3 DNA follows: TGTGCCAGCAGTTTAGAAGGTGCAGCTTTCTTT. The V gene is TRBV28, the J gene TRBJ1-1, with D uncertain. Germline V gene sequence: CDR1 MDHEN, CDR2 SYDVKM. The CDR3 has 11 amino acids. V lost 2 bases and J lost 10, with 8 bases in between.